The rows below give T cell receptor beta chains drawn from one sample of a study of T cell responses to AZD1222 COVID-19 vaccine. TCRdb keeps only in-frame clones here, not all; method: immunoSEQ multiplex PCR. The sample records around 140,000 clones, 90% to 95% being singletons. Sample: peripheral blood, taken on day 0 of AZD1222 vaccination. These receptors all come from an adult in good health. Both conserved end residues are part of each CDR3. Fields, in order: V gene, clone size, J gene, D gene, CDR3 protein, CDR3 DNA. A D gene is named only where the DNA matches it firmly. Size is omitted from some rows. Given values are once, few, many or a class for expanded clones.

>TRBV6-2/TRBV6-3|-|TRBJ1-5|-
CASSRTVNQPQHF
TGTGCCAGTAGTAGGACAGTTAATCAGCCCCAGCATTTT
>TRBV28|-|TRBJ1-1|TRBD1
CASSAGTGFTEAFF
TGTGCCAGCAGTGCCGGGACAGGATTCACTGAAGCTTTCTTT
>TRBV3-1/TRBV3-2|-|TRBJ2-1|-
CASSQGSRVEQFF
TGTGCCAGCAGCCAAGGGTCGCGGGTAGAGCAGTTCTTC
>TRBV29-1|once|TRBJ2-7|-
CSARAPHGAYEQYF
TGCAGCGCTCGAGCCCCCCACGGAGCCTACGAGCAGTACTTC
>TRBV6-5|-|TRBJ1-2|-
CASSYGIAAQPYGYTF
TGTGCCAGCAGTTACGGAATTGCCGCACAACCCTATGGCTACACCTTC
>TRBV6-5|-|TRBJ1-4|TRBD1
CASSLGQGNEKLFF
TGTGCCAGCAGTCTGGGACAGGGGAATGAAAAACTGTTTTTT
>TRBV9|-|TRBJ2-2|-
CASSVDGGNGELFF
TGTGCCAGCAGCGTAGATGGGGGGAACGGGGAGCTGTTTTTT
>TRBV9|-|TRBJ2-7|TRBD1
CASEEEGTGAYEQYF
TGTGCCAGCGAAGAGGAGGGGACAGGCGCCTACGAGCAGTACTTC
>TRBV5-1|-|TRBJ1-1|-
CASSLAWAGERNTEAFF
TGCGCCAGCAGCTTGGCCTGGGCAGGGGAAAGAAACACTGAAGCTTTCTTT
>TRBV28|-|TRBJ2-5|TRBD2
CASRGAAGGPLGETQYF
TGTGCCAGCAGGGGGGCAGCGGGAGGGCCGTTGGGAGAGACCCAGTACTTC
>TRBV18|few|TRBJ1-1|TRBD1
CASSADRMNTEAFF
TGTGCCAGCTCCGCGGACAGGATGAACACTGAAGCTTTCTTT
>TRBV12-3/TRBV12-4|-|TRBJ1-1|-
CASSLWGSEAFF
TGTGCCAGCAGCTTGTGGGGGTCTGAAGCTTTCTTT
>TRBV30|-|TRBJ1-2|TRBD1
CAWRAPNRQGPNYGYTF
TGTGCCTGGAGAGCTCCCAACCGACAGGGACCTAACTATGGCTACACCTTC
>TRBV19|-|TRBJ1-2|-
CASSIRVADYGYTF
TGTGCCAGTAGTATCAGGGTTGCGGACTATGGCTACACCTTC
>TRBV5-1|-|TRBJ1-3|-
CASTLASGAGNTIYF
TGCGCCAGCACCTTGGCTTCCGGGGCTGGAAACACCATATATTTT
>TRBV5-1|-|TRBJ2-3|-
CASSLGGVGTDTQYF
TGCGCCAGCAGCTTGGGAGGCGTCGGCACAGATACGCAGTATTTT
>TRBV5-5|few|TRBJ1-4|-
CASSATGLTNEKLFF
TGTGCCAGCAGCGCTACAGGGTTAACTAATGAAAAACTGTTTTTT
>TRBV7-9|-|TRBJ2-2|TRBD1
CASSSFRGTGELFF
TGTGCCAGCAGCTCTTTCAGGGGGACCGGGGAGCTGTTTTTT
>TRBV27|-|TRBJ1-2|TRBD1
CASSSRQGSNYGYTF
TGTGCCAGCAGTTCCCGACAGGGAAGTAACTATGGCTACACCTTC
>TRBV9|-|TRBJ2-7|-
CASSVSSLITEQYF
TGTGCCAGCAGCGTAAGCAGCCTGATAACCGAGCAGTACTTC
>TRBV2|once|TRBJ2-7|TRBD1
CASRTGERYEQYF
TGTGCCAGCAGGACAGGGGAAAGGTACGAGCAGTACTTC
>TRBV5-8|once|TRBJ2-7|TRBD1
CASSHRQGGTYEQYF
TGTGCCAGCAGCCACAGACAGGGGGGCACCTACGAGCAGTACTTC
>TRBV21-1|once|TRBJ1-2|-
CASSNRGQGGGYGYTF
TGTGCCAGCAGCAATCGGGGACAGGGAGGAGGATATGGCTACACCTTC
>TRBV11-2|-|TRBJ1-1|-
CASSLLGQAAEAFF
TGTGCCAGCAGCTTACTAGGCCAGGCCGCTGAAGCTTTCTTT
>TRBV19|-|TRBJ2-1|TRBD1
CASSASTGAEQFF
TGTGCCAGTAGTGCCTCGACAGGGGCTGAGCAGTTCTTC
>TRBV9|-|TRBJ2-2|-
CASSVGVTGELFF
TGTGCCAGCAGCGTAGGCGTCACCGGGGAGCTGTTTTTT
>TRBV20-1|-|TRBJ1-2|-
CRPGGYTF
TGCAGGCCCGGTGGCTACACCTTC
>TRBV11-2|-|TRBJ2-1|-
CASSFSIPSKYNEQFF
TGTGCCAGCAGCTTTTCGATTCCCAGTAAGTACAATGAGCAGTTCTTC